These T cell receptor beta chains were read from a single sample in a study of PD-L1 blockade in urothelial cancer. TCRdb's copy holds only in-frame clones and misses some; the assay was immunoSEQ multiplex PCR. This sample carries around 33,000 clones, about 88% of them seen once, and the ten largest clones take approximately 8%. The specimen comprised PBMCs, sampled around atezolizumab (anti-PD-L1) treatment. The receptor source for this set is a man older than 75 with urothelial cancer. Each CDR3 is given with its conserved first and last residue. D genes are given only for firm matches. Rows may omit the clone size; those that give it use once, few, many or a size class.

cdr3_aa	cdr3_nt	j_call	clone_size	d_call	v_call
CSARLRLGAFF	TGCAGTGCTAGGCTACGACTGGGAGCTTTCTTT	TRBJ1-1	-	-	TRBV20-1
CASSLANRGRTYEQYF	TGCGCCAGCAGCTTGGCCAACAGGGGAAGGACCTACGAGCAGTACTTC	TRBJ2-7	-	TRBD1	TRBV5-1
CAWSVAGGNEKLFF	TGTGCCTGGAGTGTTGCAGGGGGAAATGAAAAACTGTTTTTT	TRBJ1-4	-	TRBD1	TRBV30
CASSLTIAGGPRNEQFF	TGTGCCAGTAGCCTCACCATAGCGGGAGGGCCTCGTAATGAGCAGTTCTTC	TRBJ2-1	-	TRBD2	TRBV19
CASSLVSGTGKTGELFF	TGTGCCAGCAGCTTAGTTTCCGGGACAGGGAAAACCGGGGAGCTGTTTTTT	TRBJ2-2	-	TRBD1	TRBV7-6
CASSRTGGSYGYTF	TGCGCCAGCAGTCGCACAGGGGGAAGCTATGGCTACACCTTC	TRBJ1-2	-	TRBD1	TRBV23-1
CASSLARIGNNEQFF	TGTGCCAGCAGCTTGGCGAGGATCGGGAACAATGAGCAGTTCTTC	TRBJ2-1	-	-	TRBV5-4
CASSPGTRPSADEQFF	TGCGCCAGCAGCCCGGGGACTAGACCTTCGGCGGATGAGCAGTTCTTC	TRBJ2-1	-	TRBD2	TRBV5-1
CASSTLAGGAGTQYF	TGTGCCAGCAGTACGCTAGCGGGAGGGGCAGGGACGCAGTATTTT	TRBJ2-3	-	TRBD2	TRBV2
CASSSERASTDTQYF	TGTGCCAGCAGCTCCGAGCGGGCTAGCACAGATACGCAGTATTTT	TRBJ2-3	-	-	TRBV2
CASSQLATSGRAADTQYF	TGCGCCAGCAGCCAACTCGCTACTAGCGGGAGGGCCGCAGATACGCAGTATTTT	TRBJ2-3	once	TRBD2	TRBV4-1
CSVWGLNQPQHF	TGCAGCGTTTGGGGGCTCAATCAGCCCCAGCATTTT	TRBJ1-5	-	-	TRBV29-1
CATLTSVSKNIQYF	TGCGCCACCCTGACTAGCGTCTCCAAAAACATTCAGTACTTC	TRBJ2-4	-	TRBD2	TRBV10-2
CASSQDRAGGPYEQYF	TGTGCCAGCAGCCAAGACCGGGCGGGAGGGCCCTACGAGCAGTACTTC	TRBJ2-7	-	TRBD2	TRBV4-2
CASSQAARGTGELFF	TGTGCCAGTAGTCAAGCGGCCAGGGGCACCGGGGAGCTGTTTTTT	TRBJ2-2	-	-	TRBV19
CASLSSPGSTYEQYF	TGTGCCAGCTTATCCTCGCCAGGTTCGACCTACGAGCAGTACTTC	TRBJ2-7	-	-	TRBV28